These 15 T cell receptor beta chains were sequenced from one sample in a study of T cell responses to AZD1222 COVID-19 vaccine (dated by TCRdb to about 2021). The time point label, read with the paper, signifies: baseline before first vaccination. The library was generated by the immunoSEQ multiplex PCR assay. TCRdb's version of the immuneACCESS table is confined to in-frame rearrangements and falls short of the full clone set. An unresolved V gene accounts for under half of the shortfall where checked; the remainder is of unknown origin. This sample comprises just over 150,000 clones, over 75% of them detected only once. Clones ranked in the top ten supply 1.8% of the sample. Here the sequenced sample was peripheral blood, taken on day 0 of AZD1222 vaccination. Receptor source: an adult in good health.

V and J are TRBV12-3 or TRBV12-4 and TRBJ2-7, with D maybe TRBD1 (5 bases). The CDR3 contains 13 residues. Between the trimmed V and J ends, which lost 6 bases and 3 bases, there was a span of 12 bases. DNA for the CDR3: TGTGCCAGCAGCCGGACATCTAACTACGAGCAGTACTTC. This gives the protein CASSRTSNYEQYF.

The chain employs TRBV25-1 and TRBJ1-2, with D possibly being TRBD1 (6 bases). V gave up 0 bases and J gave up 7 bases, with 12 bases separating them. This CDR3 region has 14 residues. CDR1 is MGHDK and CDR2 is SYGVNS in the germline V gene. The CDR3 region is CASSEYGRGLGYTF. Here the CDR3 DNA reads TGTGCCAGCAGTGAATATGGCAGGGGACTTGGCTACACCTTC.

The gene calls are TRBV2 and TRBJ1-1; D may be TRBD1 (5 bases). Between the trimmed V and J ends, which lost 4 bases and 4 bases, there was a span of 13 bases. The CDR3 extends over 14 amino acids. CDR1 SNHLY and CDR2 FYNNEI come from the germline V gene. In DNA form, the CDR3 reads TGTGCCAGCAGTGGCGGGGGATTGGGCACTGAAGCTTTCTTT. Its translation: CASSGGGLGTEAFF.

The chain is built from TRBV6-5 and TRBJ2-3; 11 bases align to TRBD2. This CDR3 has 15 residues. Germline V gene lookup returns CDR1 MNHEY and CDR2 SVGAGI. Trimming at V came to 3 bases and at J to 4 bases, leaving 3 bases not matched to a gene. CDR3 residues: CASSYTSGSADTQYF. In DNA form, the CDR3 reads TGTGCCAGCAGTTATACTAGCGGGAGCGCAGATACGCAGTATTTT.

The rearrangement uses TRBV6-5 and TRBJ2-5; D gene ambiguous. Germline V gene data show CDR1 as MNHEY and CDR2 as SVGAGI. The CDR3 has 16 amino acids. Trimming stripped 0 bases from V and 3 bases from J, with 14 bases between. Here the CDR3 DNA reads TGTGCCAGCAGTTACTCCCACGCTTCGGGTGAAGAGACCCAGTACTTC. Its translation is CASSYSHASGEETQYF.

The chain joins TRBV7-6 to TRBJ2-1; no definite D call. V lost 4 bases, J lost 4 bases, and 17 bases lay in between. CDR1 is SGHVS and CDR2 is FNYEAQ in the germline V gene. The CDR3 loop spans 16 amino acids. The CDR3 DNA sequence: TGTGCCAGCAGCTCTTTGTGGGCGGATTTTTACAATGAGCAGTTCTTC. Its protein product is CASSSLWADFYNEQFF.

The J gene is TRBJ1-3, the V gene TRBV27; D may be TRBD1 (5 bases). Trimming removed 2 bases at V and 2 bases at J, with 10 bases between. Germline CDR1 reads MNHEY; CDR2 reads SMNVEV (reference sequence). This CDR3 spans 15 amino acids. As DNA, the CDR3 is TGTGCCAGCAGTTTAACGGGGCAACCTGGAAACACCATATATTTT. Protein: CASSLTGQPGNTIYF.

The chain joins TRBV14 to TRBJ2-7; D remains unclear. The CDR3 is 15 residues long. Germline CDR1 reads SGHDN; CDR2 reads FVKESK. With 2 bases removed from V and 2 bases from J, the gap between germline ends came to 13 bases. The CDR3: CASSQSKRHTYEQYF. CDR3 nucleotide sequence: TGTGCCAGCAGCCAATCGAAAAGACACACCTACGAGCAGTACTTC.

The rearrangement joins TRBV19 to TRBJ1-1, with unresolved D. V dropped 4 bases and J dropped 0 bases, with 6 bases sitting between them. Germline CDR1 reads LNHDA; CDR2 reads SQIVND (reference sequence). The CDR3 spans 13 residues. The CDR3 region has the DNA TGTGCCAGTAGTAACAATGTGAACACTGAAGCTTTCTTT. Its protein is CASSNNVNTEAFF.

The chain is built from TRBV28 and TRBJ1-1; D gene ambiguous. The CDR3 runs 16 residues. Germline V gives CDR1 MDHEN, CDR2 SYDVKM. V was shortened by 5 bases and J by 1 base, with 17 bases between the two germline ends. The CDR3 DNA reads TGTGCCAGCAGTACCCGCTTCCTGGGCAGGAACACTGAAGCTTTCTTT. It is translated as CASSTRFLGRNTEAFF.

The chain links TRBV3-1 (or the pseudogene TRBV3-2) to TRBJ1-2, with 8 bases fitting TRBD1. Per the germline V gene, CDR1 is LGHDT and CDR2 is YNNKEL (reference sequence). The CDR3 contains 15 residues. With V trimmed by 0 bases and J by 5 bases, 5 bases remained unmatched. The DNA for the CDR3 is TGTGCCAGCAGCCAAGAGATAGGACAGGGTTATGGCTACACCTTC. Amino acids: CASSQEIGQGYGYTF.

The V gene is TRBV25-1, the J gene TRBJ2-1, with 10 bases that match TRBD2. There are 16 residues in the CDR3. V shed 2 bases and J 5 bases; nucleotides not matched to a gene: 6. The germline V gene encodes CDR1 MGHDK and CDR2 SYGVNS. The DNA of the CDR3 is TGTGCCAGCAGTGAAAGAGCGGGAGGGCCGGACAATGAGCAGTTCTTC. Its translation is CASSERAGGPDNEQFF.

The chain carries TRBV29-1 and TRBJ1-2; D might be TRBD1 (5 bases). Trimming removed 6 bases at V and 6 bases at J, with 23 bases between. Germline V lookup: CDR1 SQVTM, CDR2 ANQGSEA. This CDR3 region has 15 residues. The CDR3 DNA reads as TGCAGCGTCGAGACAGTCGGCAGGGCGGTGGATGGCTACACCTTC. Translating gives CSVETVGRAVDGYTF.

The CDR3 spells CASSLVVATSGANVLTF. The CDR3 DNA reads TGTGCCAGCAGCTTGGTTGTAGCTACCTCTGGGGCCAACGTCCTGACTTTC. The rearrangement uses TRBV5-6 and TRBJ2-6; no clear D. Deletions cut 0 bases from V and 0 bases from J, with 10 bases between. CDR1 is SGHDT and CDR2 is YYEEEE in the germline V gene. The CDR3 covers 17 residues.

This clone occurred once. The chain recombines TRBV4-3 with TRBJ2-3, with a possible D match to TRBD2 (6 bases). CDR1 and CDR2 from the germline V gene are LGHNA and YSLEER. Trimming took 0 bases from V and 0 from J, leaving 13 bases between them. The length of the CDR3 is 17 residues. The CDR3 sequence is CASSQDGGTPSTDTQYF. The CDR3 bases are TGCGCCAGCAGCCAAGATGGCGGGACTCCTAGCACAGATACGCAGTATTTT.